The T cell receptor beta chain under discussion was sequenced for a study of T-cell reconstitution after alpha-beta-depleted transplantation in children. The TCRbeta library was prepared with unique molecular identifiers. TCRdb re-called the PCR reads with MiXCR, one entry per CDR3 protein. The sample contains approximately 350,000 distinct CDR3 sequences, over 9% of which appear only once. The germline V and J ends were trimmed by 4 bases and 4 bases, with 12 bases remaining between them. The CDR3 has 13 amino acids. CDR1 is SGHRS and CDR2 is YFSETQ in the germline V gene. This sample comprised PBMCs from the stem cell graft donor, obtained from the stem cell graft. V usage is TRBV5-1 and J usage is TRBJ2-7; D possibly corresponds to TRBD1 (5 bases). The TCR sequence derives from a human donor who donated a stem cell graft to a child with acute lymphoblastic leukemia. The CDR3 region is CASSRQSQYEQYF. The DNA of the CDR3 is TGCGCCAGCAGCCGACAGTCCCAGTACGAGCAGTACTTC. The whole variable domain, remainder taken from reference TRBV5-1 and TRBJ2-7, is KAGVTQTPRYLIKTRGQQVTLSCSPISGHRSVSWYQQTPGQGLQFLFEYFSETQRNKGNFPGRFSGRQFSNSRSEMNVSTLELGDSALYLCASSRQSQYEQYFGPGTRLTVT.